The present entry profiles one T cell receptor (beta chain) with its context. This receptor's antigen is unknown. No much larger clone exists at a distance of one base, and base qualities are not known. In the germline V gene (reference sequence), CDR1 corresponds to GTSNPN and CDR2 to SVGIG. Germline trimming amounts to 2 bases on V and 5 bases on J, with 7 as the count of junction bases outside the gene matches. The CDR3 contains 15 residues, cysteine and phenylalanine counted. Left in the record is the CDR3 DNA by itself, 45 bases read in frame from the first base. This entry belongs to a study of blood T cell repertoires in COVID-19 (dated by TCRdb to the early 2020s). Turning to the overall study: Collaborator samples came from the United States, Italy and Spain and covered acute and convalescent phases of COVID-19. A freely available public database, intended as a resource for researchers studying the immune response to SARS-CoV-2, is where the repertoires were released. The samples were drawn from two sources: the first 160 participants of the ongoing ImmuneRACE study, and 1,000 to 1,500 subjects contributed by 6 global collaborators. Where available, HLA class I and class II types were obtained from metadata supplied by the sample provider rather than from assay-based typing. Subjects who had been exposed to COVID-19, were actively infected with it, or had recovered from it provided the deeply sampled blood TCRbeta repertoires that made up the dataset. The material from the prospective study consisted of cDNA or gDNA derived from T cells, B-cell-depleted T cells, or PBMCs. Nearly every sample came with metadata listing a de-identified subject ID, COVID-19 status, age in years and sex. Points the paper makes about the study in general: The amount of clinical and demographic metadata varied by source and participant and was provided uncurated.

TCRbeta CDR3 regions were amplified from genomic DNA by means of the immunoSEQ Assay, a bias-controlled multiplex PCR. The study's processing was this. Nucleated cell counts per sample were estimated from amplification of reference gene primers within the assay. Sequence reads were collapsed and filtered to measure the absolute abundance of every unique TCRbeta CDR3 rearrangement. For each sample, productive Simpson clonality was calculated by taking the square root of Simpson's diversity index across productive rearrangements. What TCRdb holds here is the immuneACCESS table cut down to in-frame rearrangements. Part of the clones is not present; checked against another copy, under half of the missing clones reflect an unresolved V gene, and the others are unexplained. V and J calls and clone size are copied from that table; D and trimming were computed from the DNA. The sample data list 380,000 or so clones, and 81% of these were observed just once. In total, the top ten clones hold over 0.95% of the sample.

Each collaborating institution followed its own protocols to collect whole blood in K2EDTA tubes. For TCRbeta analysis, collaborator samples were shipped as frozen whole blood, as isolated PBMCs, or as DNA extracted from either sample type. The sequence was collected from a human donor with acute or convalescent COVID-19. The donor label of this sample is uncertain. Sequenced input: peripheral blood. The chain employs TRBV30 and TRBJ2-2, with 8 junctional bases fitting TRBD2. The DNA sequence is as follows: TGTGCCTGGAGTCGGGGGGGGCTAAGGACCGGGGAGCTGTTTTTT. This sequence encodes CAWSRGGLRTGELFF.